This is a list of T cell receptor beta chains from one sample in a study of CD8 T cells in Susac syndrome. TCRdb called the immunoSEQ multiplex PCR reads again in MiXCR, with one record for every CDR3 protein. The sample records about 180,000 distinct CDR3 sequences, about 95% being singletons. Sequencing used CD4+ T cells from PBMCs. These receptors came from a human donor with Susac syndrome. Each CDR3 is given with its conserved first and last residue. Each record gives: V gene, clone size, D gene, J gene, CDR3 DNA, CDR3 protein. A D gene is named only where the DNA matches it firmly. Clone size appears in some rows only: once, few, many, or a class for an expanded clone.

TRBV7-9,NA,NA,TRBJ1-2,TGTGCCAGCAGCGTTACGGGAGTTAACTATGGCTACACCTTC,CASSVTGVNYGYTF
TRBV10-2,NA,NA,TRBJ1-1,TGCGCCAGCAGTAACAATCTTAACACTGAAGCTTTCTTT,CASSNNLNTEAFF
TRBV3-1,NA,NA,TRBJ2-3,TGTGCCAGCAGCCAACCTGGAGATACGCAGTATTTT,CASSQPGDTQYF
TRBV20-1,NA,TRBD2,TRBJ2-1,TGCAGTGCTAGACTAGCGGGTTACTACAATGAGCAGTTCTTC,CSARLAGYYNEQFF
TRBV12-3/TRBV12-4,NA,TRBD1,TRBJ1-1,TGTGCCAGCAGTGGAGGGACAGGGGAGAAGGCTTTCTTT,CASSGGTGEKAFF
TRBV20-1,once,TRBD1,TRBJ1-3,TGCAGTGCTAGTGTAGCAGGGGGAGGAAACACCATATATTTT,CSASVAGGGNTIYF
TRBV6-2/TRBV6-3,NA,NA,TRBJ1-1,TGTGCCAGCAGTTTGAAGAGGCTGAACACTGAAGCTTTCTTT,CASSLKRLNTEAFF
TRBV4-1,NA,NA,TRBJ1-2,TGCGCCAGCAGCCAAGAGGAGACCCCGGGCCATGGCTACACCTTC,CASSQEETPGHGYTF
TRBV5-4,few,NA,TRBJ2-7,TGTGCCAGCAGCTTGACAGGGCGTCGCGAGCAGTACTTC,CASSLTGRREQYF
TRBV9,NA,NA,TRBJ2-3,TGTGCCAGCCAGGGCGGGGGCACAGATACGCAGTATTTT,CASQGGGTDTQYF
TRBV24-1,NA,NA,TRBJ2-2,TGTGCCACCGAAGACGGGAACACCGGGGAGCTGTTTTTT,CATEDGNTGELFF
TRBV10-3,NA,NA,TRBJ1-2,TGTGCCATCGCGAGGCCGGGTGCCATGATTAGCTACACCTTC,CAIARPGAMISYTF
TRBV20-1,NA,NA,TRBJ2-7,TGCAGTGCTAGAGGCGTCCCCCAAGCCTACGAGCAGTACTTC,CSARGVPQAYEQYF
TRBV24-1,NA,NA,TRBJ1-2,TGTGCCACCAGTGATGATGGGAACTATGGCTACACCTTC,CATSDDGNYGYTF
TRBV7-2,NA,NA,TRBJ2-5,TGTGCCAGCAGATTTAAGGGTACACAAGAGACCCAGTACTTC,CASRFKGTQETQYF
TRBV3-1,NA,NA,TRBJ1-5,TGTGCCAGCAGCCAAGACAGGGTAAATCAGCCCCAGCATTTT,CASSQDRVNQPQHF
TRBV18,NA,TRBD1,TRBJ1-2,TGTGCCAGCTCACCACGGGAGGGGGCAACTGGCTACACCTTC,CASSPREGATGYTF
TRBV30,NA,NA,TRBJ2-7,TGTGCCTGGAGGGTAATAACAGGGAACTACGAGCAGTACTTC,CAWRVITGNYEQYF
TRBV2,NA,NA,TRBJ1-1,TGTGCCAGCATTTCAGGAACGAACACTGAAGCTTTCTTT,CASISGTNTEAFF
TRBV5-8,NA,TRBD1,TRBJ1-1,TGTGCCAGCAGCCGCCGGGACAGTGCCACTGAAGCTTTCTTT,CASSRRDSATEAFF
TRBV3-1,NA,TRBD2,TRBJ2-5,TGTGCCAGCACACGGGGGGGCCAAGAGACCCAGTACTTC,CASTRGGQETQYF
TRBV20-1,NA,TRBD1,TRBJ2-7,TGCAGTGCTATGGGACAGCTACTCTACGAGCAGTACTTC,CSAMGQLLYEQYF
TRBV9,NA,TRBD1,TRBJ1-2,TGTGCCAGCAGCGCCCCTCCGGGACAGGGGCGCAACTATGGCTACACCTTC,CASSAPPGQGRNYGYTF
TRBV13,NA,NA,TRBJ2-7,TGTGCCAGCAGCTTATTGACTACCCATTTACTCTACGAGCAGTACTTC,CASSLLTTHLLYEQYF
TRBV27,NA,NA,TRBJ2-7,TGTGCCAGCAGTCCCCGGGTTTGGGGGCCGGATATTCTGGAGCAGTACTTC,CASSPRVWGPDILEQYF
TRBV27,NA,NA,TRBJ1-5,TGTGCCAGCAGTCGAAGCCAGAGCCGTGGCAATCAGCCCCAGCATTTT,CASSRSQSRGNQPQHF
TRBV20-1,NA,TRBD1,TRBJ1-2,TGCAGTGCTACGAAGGGGGCTGATGGCTACACCTTC,CSATKGADGYTF
TRBV7-8,NA,NA,TRBJ1-2,TGTGCCAGCAGCCTAACGTTGAGAGGACAGAGAAATAACTATGGCTACACCTTC,CASSLTLRGQRNNYGYTF
TRBV20-1,NA,NA,TRBJ2-7,TGCAGTGCTAGAGATCTTCGGACTGCCGGTGGGTCCTACGAGCAGTACTTC,CSARDLRTAGGSYEQYF
TRBV6-2/TRBV6-3,NA,NA,TRBJ2-7,TGTGCCAGCAGTTACGGGGGGGCCCGCGAGCAGTACTTC,CASSYGGAREQYF
TRBV9,NA,NA,TRBJ1-3,TGTGCCAGCAGCCTCCGAGGAGGGCGCGGAAACACCATATATTTT,CASSLRGGRGNTIYF
TRBV19,NA,NA,TRBJ2-4,TGTGCCAGTAGTACCCTCAGAGGGGGTGTGCGGGAGTACGGCAAAAACATTCAGTACTTC,CASSTLRGGVREYGKNIQYF
TRBV20-1,NA,TRBD2,TRBJ2-7,TGCAGTGCTCCACCCCCCGCCTGGACTAGCGGGAGGACCTACGAGCAGTACTTC,CSAPPPAWTSGRTYEQYF
TRBV7-4,NA,TRBD1,TRBJ2-7,TGTGCCAGCAGCCCACCGGGACAGGGTACCTACGAGCAGTACTTC,CASSPPGQGTYEQYF
TRBV20-1,once,TRBD1,TRBJ2-1,TGCAGTGCGAGAGACTCGACAGGGAACAAGTACAATGAGCAGTTCTTC,CSARDSTGNKYNEQFF
TRBV6-2/TRBV6-3,NA,TRBD1,TRBJ1-1,TGTGCCAGCAGTCCCGGGACAGGGGGCTTGGGCACTGAAGCTTTCTTT,CASSPGTGGLGTEAFF